This T cell receptor (beta chain) was obtained from a study of T cells in Graves' hyperthyroidism and ophthalmopathy. The V gene's germline CDR1 is SGHVS and CDR2 FQNEAQ. Trimming stripped 5 bases from V and 8 bases from J, with 15 bases between. The CDR3 is 14 amino acids. Study results and limitations: A 13 V-J signature model discriminated ophthalmopathy versus stable hyperthyroidism.

There were TCR beta CDR3 regions amplified from RNA transcripts. Carried out on the TCR CDR3, a first-round RT-PCR used the HTBI primer set. TCRdb re-called the multiplex PCR reads through MiXCR, storing one row per CDR3 protein. Seen here are about 95,000 distinct CDR3 sequences, approximately 39% observed once, and the top ten hold about 9.4%. This clonotype was counted ten times or more. Its target is unknown. The sequenced sample consisted of peripheral blood or thyroid tissue (not recorded which). This chain uses TRBV7-8 with TRBJ1-4; possible D gene TRBD1, 5 bases. This clonotype was obtained from a woman aged 30 to 39 with Graves' hyperthyroidism. The CDR3 reads CASSTPDISEKLFF. For the CDR3, the DNA is TGTGCCAGCAGCACCCCGGACATCAGCGAAAAACTGTTTTTT.